This note documents a single TCR beta chain sequence. The antigen is not known. TCRdb redid the calling of the reads with MiXCR, one entry per CDR3 protein. The sample shows 450,000 to 650,000 distinct CDR3 sequences, about 25% of them seen only once. These data originate in a study of T cell repertoires in cytomegalovirus infection. Study at large: A matching HLA type, together with CMV infection, was signaled by public TCR beta signatures.

Study-level points and caveats: Pooled public TCR beta family frequency picked out CMV carriers with the relevant HLA. HLA-C-restricted CMV clonotypes gave the most frequent clonotype in two of eight donors.

CDR1 is DFQATT and CDR2 is SNEGSKA in the germline V gene (reference sequence). The CDR3 has 15 residues. Trimming pared 4 bases from V and 0 bases from J, leaving 13 bases between. The receptor was derived from a human donor in good health (CMV status not recorded). Some clones in this sample may be carry-over from other donors' samples. The V gene is TRBV20-1, the J gene TRBJ2-1; D gene ambiguous. Sequenced material: PBMCs. The CDR3 spells CSAKPPTSSYNEQFF. CDR3 sequence (DNA): TGCAGTGCTAAACCGCCGACGAGCTCCTACAATGAGCAGTTCTTC.